The 14 T cell receptor beta chains reported below all come from one sample, sequenced in a study of response to subunit inactivated influenza vaccine. MiXCR was run by TCRdb on the RT-PCR reads, yielding one entry per CDR3 protein. The data contain hundreds of thousands of distinct CDR3 sequences, 16% of them singletons. This specimen consisted of CD4+ T cells sorted from PBMCs, obtained around 2 years after vaccination. The receptors derive from a man aged 45 to 70 who received an inactivated influenza vaccine.

In its sample, this clonotype was seen once. The chain couples TRBV7-8 to TRBJ2-1; tentative D call: TRBD2 (5 bases). The CDR3 runs to 16 residues. CDR1 and CDR2 from the germline V gene are SGHVS and FQNEAQ. The V gene lost 4 bases and the J gene lost 2 bases, with 15 bases spanning the gap. The CDR3 region has the DNA TGTGCCAGCAGCTCGACCGGGATAGGAACCTACAATGAGCAGTTCTTC. Amino acid sequence: CASSSTGIGTYNEQFF.

V and J are TRBV5-5 and TRBJ2-5; no clear D. The CDR3 extends over 15 amino acids. CDR1 and CDR2 (germline): SGHKS, YYEKEE (reference sequence). V lost 0 bases and J lost 7, with 16 bases in between. Written as DNA, the CDR3 is TGTGCCAGCAGCTTGGGATTAGCCTTTCGCGGGACCCAGTACTTC. Translated: CASSLGLAFRGTQYF.

The chain carries TRBV6-1 and TRBJ1-1; TRBD1 aligns across 7 bases. Germline V gives CDR1 MNHNS, CDR2 SASEGT. J lost 2 bases, V lost 6 bases, and 9 bases had no gene match. CDR3 length: 15 residues. CDR3 amino acids: CASSPPTGQNTEAFF. The CDR3 DNA follows: TGTGCCAGCAGCCCCCCGACAGGGCAAAACACTGAAGCTTTCTTT.

This chain joins TRBV5-1 and TRBJ1-2, with TRBD1 matching over 8 bases. Germline CDR1 SGHRS, CDR2 YFSETQ. This CDR3 spans 15 amino acids. V shed 4 bases, J shed 4 bases, and the junction held 9 bases outside the gene matches. Here the CDR3 DNA reads TGCGCCAGCAGCCTCGACCCGGGACAGGCCTATGGCTACACCTTC. It specifies CASSLDPGQAYGYTF.

This clonotype showed up just a few times. The chain combines TRBV5-1 with TRBJ1-5; 10 positions agree with TRBD1. This CDR3 comprises 15 residues. Germline CDR1 reads SGHRS; CDR2 reads YFSETQ. V trimming: 0 bases; J trimming: 4 bases; junction bases outside the gene matches: 1. CDR3: CASSLGGQGNQPQHF. In nucleotides, the CDR3 is TGCGCCAGCAGCTTGGGGGGACAGGGGAATCAGCCCCAGCATTTT.

V gene TRBV6-1 combines with J gene TRBJ2-5, with 7 bases fitting TRBD2. The CDR3 runs to 13 residues. Germline-derived CDR1 and CDR2 are MNHNS and SASEGT. V was clipped by 6 bases and J by 4 bases; unmatched bases: 5. CDR3 region: CASRRLAAETQYF. In DNA, the CDR3 is TGTGCCAGCAGAAGACTAGCTGCAGAGACCCAGTACTTC.

This clonotype was seen repeatedly, ten times or more. V and J are TRBV12-3 or TRBV12-4 and TRBJ1-5; D is ambiguous. Trimming took 8 bases from V and 1 from J, leaving 9 bases between them. The CDR3 runs 13 residues. The CDR3 coding sequence is TGTGCCAGCGGCCAGGAAAGCAATCAGCCCCAGCATTTT. Its protein is CASGQESNQPQHF.

This sequence joins TRBV28 and TRBJ2-3, with 10 nucleotides matching TRBD1. CDR1 MDHEN and CDR2 SYDVKM come from the germline V gene. This CDR3 is 15 amino acids long. J lost 7 bases, V lost 4 bases, and 8 bases had no gene match. The CDR3 spells CASSSTGTGVYTQYF. DNA for the CDR3: TGTGCCAGCAGTTCGACCGGGACAGGGGTTTATACGCAGTATTTT.

The table lists this clonotype with many counts. The gene calls are TRBV4-2 and TRBJ2-1; tentative D call: TRBD1 (6 bases). Between the trimmed V and J ends, which lost 3 bases and 8 bases, there was a span of 11 bases. The length of the CDR3 is 13 residues. Germline V gene lookup returns CDR1 LGHNA and CDR2 YNFKEQ. CDR3 loop: CASSHYRVDEQFF. CDR3 bases: TGTGCCAGCAGCCATTACAGGGTCGATGAGCAGTTCTTC.

This clonotype was seen a few times. The rearrangement uses TRBV7-2 and TRBJ1-1; D is unclear. CDR1 SGHTA and CDR2 FQGNSA come from the germline V gene. The CDR3 is made up of 12 amino acids. Trimming cost V 1 base and J 6 bases, with 6 bases left between them. The CDR3 bases are TGTGCCAGCAGCTTAGGAATCTCTGAAGCTTTCTTT. Translating it yields CASSLGISEAFF.

Here the CDR3 DNA reads TGCGCCAGCAGCCATACGGGACAGTGGGAAGGTGGCTACACCTTC. It specifies CASSHTGQWEGGYTF. The chain links TRBV4-3 to TRBJ1-2; 7 positions agree with TRBD1. The V gene's germline CDR1 is LGHNA and CDR2 YSLEER. The CDR3 consists of 15 residues. Losses at the gene ends were 3 bases for V and 7 bases for J; bases not matched to a gene: 11.

In this sample, this clonotype turned up many times. J is TRBJ2-2 and V is TRBV5-1; D unresolved. The length of the CDR3 is 13 residues. Looked up from germline, CDR1 is SGHRS and CDR2 is YFSETQ. V lost 0 bases and J lost 4, with 4 bases in between. The CDR3 region has the DNA TGCGCCAGCAGCTTGGCGCCCACCGGGGAGCTGTTTTTT. This encodes CASSLAPTGELFF.

The chain employs TRBV29-1 and TRBJ1-1; D uncertain. In germline, CDR1 is SQVTM, CDR2 ANQGSEA. The CDR3 runs to 12 residues. Trimming stripped 4 bases from V and 4 bases from J, with 10 bases between. The CDR3 sequence: CSVAGGFTEAFF. CDR3 nucleotides: TGCAGCGTTGCCGGAGGGTTCACTGAAGCTTTCTTT.

V usage is TRBV5-1 and J usage is TRBJ1-2; 9 nucleotides match TRBD1. This CDR3 is built from 14 residues. Germline values: CDR1 SGHRS, CDR2 YFSETQ. The junction had 8 bases not matched to a gene; V was cut back by 4 bases and J by 7 bases. CDR3 sequence (DNA): TGCGCCAGCAGCGGCGGGACAGGGAGTTTTGGCTACACCTTC. The encoded protein is CASSGGTGSFGYTF.